These 14 T cell receptor beta chains came from one sample sequenced in a study of regulatory T cells in long-lasting Graves disease. Time point meaning: newly diagnosed GD, antithyroid drugs for less than 3 months. TCR sequences were obtained from RNA taken from PBMCs. Researchers made TCR beta libraries by using iRepertoire HTBI primers and running Arm-PCR on CDR3 regions. TCRdb re-called the multiplex PCR reads through MiXCR, storing one row per CDR3 protein. The sample has around 230,000 distinct CDR3 sequences; approximately 20% are singletons. The sample in question was peripheral blood mononuclear cells (PBMCs), obtained at new diagnosis, from a patient treated with antithyroid drugs. The receptors were gathered from a female donor with Graves disease.

The chain carries TRBV11-2 and TRBJ1-1; TRBD1 might be the D (6 bases). V shed 1 base and J shed 0 bases, with 15 bases lying between them. The CDR3 covers 17 residues. Germline assignment: CDR1 SGHAT and CDR2 FQNNGV. This CDR3 reads CASSLVSPQGMNTEAFF. CDR3 DNA sequence: TGTGCCAGCAGCTTAGTTTCTCCCCAGGGGATGAACACTGAAGCTTTCTTT.

The J gene is TRBJ1-4, the V gene TRBV5-8; D perhaps matches TRBD1 (6 bases). The V end was cut by 4 bases, the J end by 4 bases, with 17 bases between. Per the germline V gene, CDR1 is SGHTS and CDR2 is YDEGEE. The CDR3 runs 16 residues. The DNA for the CDR3 is TGTGCCAGCAGCACCCTGCAAGGGGGGAATAATGAAAAACTGTTTTTT. Protein sequence: CASSTLQGGNNEKLFF. Complete variable domain (other parts from reference TRBV5-8 and TRBJ1-4): EAGVTQSPTHLIKTRGQQATLRCSPISGHTSVYWYQQALGLGLQFLLWYDEGEERNRGNFPPRFSGRQFPNYSSELNVNALELEDSALYLCASSTLQGGNNEKLFFGSGTQLSVL.

This clonotype was detected ten times or more. The chain is built from TRBV24-1 and TRBJ2-5, with 10 positions matching TRBD2. Germline CDR1 KGHDR, CDR2 SFDVKD. CDR3 length equals 15 residues. J lost 2 bases, V lost 6 bases, and 5 bases had no gene match. DNA for the CDR3: TGTGCCACCAGTTTCGGTAGCGGGAGGCAAGAGACCCAGTACTTC. Its translation is CATSFGSGRQETQYF.

As regards this clonotype: A far larger clone is one base from this, pointing to a likely read error. The chain is built from TRBV7-9 and TRBJ2-7, with D unclear. Germline V gene lookup returns CDR1 SEHNR and CDR2 FQNEAQ (reference sequence). The CDR3 has 14 amino acids. The ends were cut back, 5 bases at V and 7 bases at J, with 18 bases in the middle. The CDR3 DNA is TGTGCCAGCAGCGGTCATGGGGATTACAATGAGCAGTACTTC. This encodes CASSGHGDYNEQYF.

There are a few counts of this clonotype. The rearrangement joins TRBV4-1 to TRBJ2-3; tentative D call: TRBD1 (6 bases). Germline assignment: CDR1 MGHRA and CDR2 YSYEKL. Trimming removed 1 base from V and 2 bases from J, with 13 bases in between. The CDR3 is 16 amino acids. The CDR3 sequence: CASSQASGALTDTQYF. CDR3 bases: TGCGCCAGCAGCCAAGCTTCAGGGGCCCTCACAGATACGCAGTATTTT.

This clonotype came up a few times. A far larger clone is just one base off, so this is likely a read error. The gene calls are TRBV7-2 and TRBJ2-7, with 12 nucleotides matching TRBD1. CDR3 length: 15 residues. Per the germline V gene, CDR1 is SGHTA and CDR2 is FQGNSA. The CDR3 DNA follows: TGTGCCAGCAGCTTAAAAGGGACAGGGGGCTACGATCAGTACTTC. Its translation: CASSLKGTGGYDQYF.

This clonotype was counted a few times. The rearrangement links TRBV15 to TRBJ2-3; the D is unclear. The CDR3 sequence is 16 residues long. CDR1 and CDR2 from the germline V gene are LNHNV and YYDKDF (reference sequence). V dropped 2 bases and J dropped 6 bases, with 18 bases sitting between them. The CDR3 DNA sequence: TGTGCCACCAGCAGACCAGGACGATCGGTGGAGGATACGCAGTATTTT. Its translation: CATSRPGRSVEDTQYF.

The sample holds many counts of this clonotype. The DNA for the CDR3 is TGTGCCAGCAGTCCGACGGCCGGGCAAGAGACCCAGTACTTC. Translation gives CASSPTAGQETQYF. V is TRBV28 and J is TRBJ2-5; D gene unclear. Per germline, CDR1 MDHEN and CDR2 SYDVKM. V gave up 5 bases and J gave up 2 bases, with 12 bases separating them. The CDR3 consists of 14 residues.

This clonotype was recorded many times. For the CDR3, the DNA is TGTGCCAGCTCACCAGGCTCTGGAAACACCATATATTTT. Translating it yields CASSPGSGNTIYF. This chain joins TRBV18 and TRBJ1-3; D gene uncertain. V gave up 2 bases and J gave up 0 bases, with 2 bases separating them. The CDR3 is 13 residues long. In germline, CDR1 is KGHSH, CDR2 LQKENI. The full variable domain, in which reference TRBV18 and TRBJ1-3 provide the parts outside the CDR3, is NAGVMQNPRHLVRRRGQEARLRCSPMKGHSHVYWYRQLPEEGLKFMVYLQKENIIDESGMPKERFSAEFPKEGPSILRIQQVVRGDSAAYFCASSPGSGNTIYFGEGSWLTVV.

This clonotype was counted many times. The J gene is TRBJ2-1, the V gene TRBV11-3, with 11 bases aligning to TRBD1. The trim removed 6 bases at V and 7 bases at J, leaving 14 bases unmatched. CDR1 SGHNT and CDR2 YENEEA come from the germline V gene. CDR3 length: 17 amino acids. The CDR3 DNA sequence: TGTGCCAGCAGTCCCGGCGAAGGGACAGGGGGAAGGAATGAGCAGTTCTTC. This codes for CASSPGEGTGGRNEQFF.

About this clonotype itself: A read error may explain this, as a much larger clone is one base away. This chain links TRBV2 with TRBJ2-1; 7 nucleotides align to TRBD2. CDR3 length equals 14 residues. In germline, CDR1 is SNHLY, CDR2 FYNNEI. This CDR3 reads CASRGGEDYNGQFF. The CDR3 DNA is TGTGCCAGCAGGGGGGGGGAGGACTACAATGGGCAGTTCTTC.

The genes are TRBV30 and TRBJ1-6, with TRBD1 identical over 10 bases. CDR1 is GTSNPN, CDR2 SVGIG, per germline (reference sequence). This CDR3 has 14 residues. After removal of 5 bases from V and 6 bases from J, the junction contained 4 bases not matched to a gene. The chain's CDR3 is CAWSRDRGNSPLHF. The CDR3 DNA sequence: TGTGCCTGGTCCCGGGACAGGGGTAATTCACCCCTCCACTTT.

This clonotype was observed at least ten times. The V call is TRBV10-2, the J call TRBJ2-3; 11 nucleotides agree with TRBD2. The V gene's germline CDR1 is WSHSY and CDR2 SAAADI. The CDR3 is 17 residues long. The V segment lost 0 bases and the J segment 5 bases; nucleotides outside the gene matches: 7. This chain's CDR3 is CASSESTRLAGGDTQYF. CDR3 in DNA: TGCGCCAGCAGTGAGTCGACTCGGCTAGCGGGAGGAGATACGCAGTATTTT.

This clonotype has a count of ten or more. The chain has TRBV12-3 or TRBV12-4 and TRBJ1-4; weak D call: TRBD1 (5 bases). The CDR3 is made up of 15 amino acids. Trimming pared 8 bases from V and 0 bases from J, leaving 13 bases between. The CDR3: CASSDGGSTNEKLFF. The CDR3 nucleotides read TGTGCCAGCTCGGATGGGGGGTCAACTAATGAAAAACTGTTTTTT.